This T cell receptor beta chain derives from a study of cytomegalovirus exposure and HLA in healthy donors. At the level of the study: Most genotyped donors, 65% to 90% of around 370, had Caucasian-associated genetic ancestry.

Study findings and constraints: In a later analysis, a missense DCLRE1C variant was linked to TCR beta V- and J-gene trimming. According to a later analysis, most TCR beta chains associated with CMV appeared HLA-restricted. Another analysis was done later, and it associated approximately 18,000 TCR beta sequences with HLA alleles at 0.05 false discovery rate.

It was with 60 Vbeta and 13 Jbeta primers that the PCR ran. Sequencing used immunoSEQ multiplex PCR; TCRdb keeps in-frame clones, though not all of them. The table shows more than 150,000 clones, with roughly 82% occurring only once. The CDR3 contains 15 residues. Trimming took off 5 bases at V and 1 base at J, with 14 bases between the two ends. Per the germline V gene, CDR1 is SGHAT and CDR2 is FQDESV (reference sequence). Worth noting for this clone: As yet, its antigen is unknown.

V gene TRBV11-1 combines with J gene TRBJ1-1; D perhaps matches TRBD1 (5 bases). The source material was PBMCs. The receptor was derived from a girl aged 2 to 10 in good health and CMV-seropositive. CDR3 amino acids: CASSLVAGRNTEAFF. DNA for the CDR3: TGTGCCAGCAGCCTGGTTGCAGGGCGGAACACTGAAGCTTTCTTT. Drawing the rest from reference TRBV11-1 and TRBJ1-1, the complete variable domain is EAEVAQSPRYKITEKSQAVAFWCDPISGHATLYWYRQILGQGPELLVQFQDESVVDDSQLPKDRFSAERLKGVDSTLKIQPAELGDSAMYLCASSLVAGRNTEAFFGQGTRLTVV.